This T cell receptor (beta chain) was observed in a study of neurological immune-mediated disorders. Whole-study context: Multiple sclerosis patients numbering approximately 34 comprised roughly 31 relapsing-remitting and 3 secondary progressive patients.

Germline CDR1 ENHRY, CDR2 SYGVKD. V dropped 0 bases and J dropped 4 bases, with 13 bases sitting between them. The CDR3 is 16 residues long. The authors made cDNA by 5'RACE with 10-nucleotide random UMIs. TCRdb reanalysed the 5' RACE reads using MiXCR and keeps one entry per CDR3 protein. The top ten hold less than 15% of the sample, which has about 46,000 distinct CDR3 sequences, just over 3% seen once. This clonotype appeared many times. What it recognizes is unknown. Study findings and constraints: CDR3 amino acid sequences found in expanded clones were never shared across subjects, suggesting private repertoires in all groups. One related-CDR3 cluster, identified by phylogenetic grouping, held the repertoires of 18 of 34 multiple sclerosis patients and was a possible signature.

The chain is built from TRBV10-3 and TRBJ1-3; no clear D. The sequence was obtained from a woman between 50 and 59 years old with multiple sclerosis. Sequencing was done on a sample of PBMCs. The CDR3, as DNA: TGTGCCATCAGTGAGTCTCAAGTCGCGTTGGGAAACACCATATATTTT. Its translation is CAISESQVALGNTIYF.